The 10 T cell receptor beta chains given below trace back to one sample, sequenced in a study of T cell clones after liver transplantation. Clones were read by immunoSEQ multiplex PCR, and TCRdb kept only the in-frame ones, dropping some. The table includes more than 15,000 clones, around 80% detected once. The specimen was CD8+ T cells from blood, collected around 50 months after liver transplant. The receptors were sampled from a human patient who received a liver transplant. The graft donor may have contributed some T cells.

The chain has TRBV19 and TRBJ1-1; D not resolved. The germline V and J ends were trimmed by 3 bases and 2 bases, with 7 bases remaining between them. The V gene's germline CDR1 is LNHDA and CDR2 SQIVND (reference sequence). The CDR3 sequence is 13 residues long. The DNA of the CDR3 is TGTGCCAGTAGTATGGGGATTAACACTGAAGCTTTCTTT. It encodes CASSMGINTEAFF.

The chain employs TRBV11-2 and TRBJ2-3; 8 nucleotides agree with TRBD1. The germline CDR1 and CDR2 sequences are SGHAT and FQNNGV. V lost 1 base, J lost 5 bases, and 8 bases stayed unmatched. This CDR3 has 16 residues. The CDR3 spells CASSLGGQGAKDTQYF. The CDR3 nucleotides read TGTGCCAGCAGCTTAGGGGGGCAGGGGGCTAAAGATACGCAGTATTTT.

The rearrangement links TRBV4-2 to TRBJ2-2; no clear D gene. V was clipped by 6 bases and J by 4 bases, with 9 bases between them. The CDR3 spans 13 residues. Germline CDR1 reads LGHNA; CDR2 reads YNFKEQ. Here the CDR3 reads CASRPASTGELFF. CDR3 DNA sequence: TGTGCCAGCAGGCCCGCCAGCACCGGGGAGCTGTTTTTT.

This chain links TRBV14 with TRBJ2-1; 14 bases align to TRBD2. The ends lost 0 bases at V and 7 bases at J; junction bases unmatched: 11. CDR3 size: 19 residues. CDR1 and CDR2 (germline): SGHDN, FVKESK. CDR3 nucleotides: TGTGCCAGCAGCCAAGATTGGACTAGCGGGAGGTCCCTTAGAAATGAGCAGTTCTTC. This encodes CASSQDWTSGRSLRNEQFF.

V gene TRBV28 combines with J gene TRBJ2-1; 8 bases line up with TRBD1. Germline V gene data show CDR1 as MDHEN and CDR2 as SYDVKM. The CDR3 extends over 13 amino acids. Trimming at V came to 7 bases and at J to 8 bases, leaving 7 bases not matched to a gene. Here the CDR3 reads CASTQTGVHEQFF. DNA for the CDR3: TGTGCCAGCACCCAGACAGGGGTCCATGAGCAGTTCTTC.

The CDR3 DNA reads TGTGCCAGCAGTGCACACCCAGCTAACTATGGCTACACCTTC. Its translation: CASSAHPANYGYTF. This chain joins TRBV2 and TRBJ1-2; D unresolved. The germline CDR1 and CDR2 sequences are SNHLY and FYNNEI. This CDR3 region has 14 residues. Trimming took off 4 bases at V and 0 bases at J, with 9 bases between the two ends.

Here the CDR3 reads CASSIGGQGTGELFF. CDR3 coding DNA: TGTGCCAGTAGTATTGGAGGACAGGGGACCGGGGAGCTGTTTTTT. This chain links TRBV19 with TRBJ2-2, with 9 bases matching TRBD1. The J segment lost 5 bases and the V segment lost 3 bases, leaving 4 bases of the junction unmatched. This CDR3 region has 15 residues. CDR1 LNHDA and CDR2 SQIVND come from the germline V gene (reference sequence).

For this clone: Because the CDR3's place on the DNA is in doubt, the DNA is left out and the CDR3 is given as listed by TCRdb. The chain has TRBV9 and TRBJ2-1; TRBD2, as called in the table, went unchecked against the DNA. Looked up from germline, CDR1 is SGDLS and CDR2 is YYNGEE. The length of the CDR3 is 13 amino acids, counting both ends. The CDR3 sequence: CASSVVAGGSGFF.

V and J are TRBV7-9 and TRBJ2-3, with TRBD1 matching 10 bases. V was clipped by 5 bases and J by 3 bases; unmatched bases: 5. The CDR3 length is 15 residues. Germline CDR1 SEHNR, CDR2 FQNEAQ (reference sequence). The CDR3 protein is CASSPMGQGTDTQYF. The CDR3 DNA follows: TGTGCCAGCAGCCCCATGGGACAGGGGACAGATACGCAGTATTTT.

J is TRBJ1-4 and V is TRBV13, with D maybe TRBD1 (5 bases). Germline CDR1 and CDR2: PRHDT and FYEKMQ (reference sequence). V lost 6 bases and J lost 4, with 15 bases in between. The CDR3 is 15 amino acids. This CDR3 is CASRTGAANNEKLFF. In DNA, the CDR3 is TGTGCCAGCAGGACCGGGGCAGCCAATAATGAAAAACTGTTTTTT. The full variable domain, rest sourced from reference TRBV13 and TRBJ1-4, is AAGVIQSPRHLIKEKRETATLKCYPIPRHDTVYWYQQGPGQDPQFLISFYEKMQSDKGSIPDRFSAQQFSDYHSELNMSSLELGDSALYFCASRTGAANNEKLFFGSGTQLSVL.